This TCR beta chain was identified in a study of T-cell memory formation after mild COVID-19. V lost 4 bases, J lost 1 base, and 6 bases stayed unmatched. CDR1 is SGHRS and CDR2 is YFSETQ in the germline V gene. This CDR3 region has 17 residues. The study's findings and limits: Contracting clones from day 15 to 85 had balanced CD4/CD8; later expanders favoured CD4+. Pre-infection memory held some responding clones, suggesting pre-existing cross-reactive T cells responded. CD4+ contracting clones lay mainly in CM and EM, CD8+ ones in EMRA.

TCRdb analysed the 5' RACE reads with MiXCR anew, one entry per CDR3 protein. Here the sample spans hundreds of thousands of distinct CDR3 sequences, around a quarter being singletons. This clonotype was observed a handful of times. What it recognizes is unknown. This TCR came from an adult woman who had mild COVID-19 (a few samples of this study predate the infection). Cell type and time point are not known. The V call is TRBV5-1, the J call TRBJ2-2; 11 nucleotides match TRBD1. The sample consisted of PBMCs or a T cell subset sorted from them (not recorded which). The CDR3 DNA is TGCGCCAGCAGCCCCGGGACAGGGGGAAGGAACACCGGGGAGCTGTTTTTT. It translates to CASSPGTGGRNTGELFF. Full variable domain (outside the CDR3, taken from reference TRBV5-1 and TRBJ2-2): KAGVTQTPRYLIKTRGQQVTLSCSPISGHRSVSWYQQTPGQGLQFLFEYFSETQRNKGNFPGRFSGRQFSNSRSEMNVSTLELGDSALYLCASSPGTGGRNTGELFFGEGSRLTVL.